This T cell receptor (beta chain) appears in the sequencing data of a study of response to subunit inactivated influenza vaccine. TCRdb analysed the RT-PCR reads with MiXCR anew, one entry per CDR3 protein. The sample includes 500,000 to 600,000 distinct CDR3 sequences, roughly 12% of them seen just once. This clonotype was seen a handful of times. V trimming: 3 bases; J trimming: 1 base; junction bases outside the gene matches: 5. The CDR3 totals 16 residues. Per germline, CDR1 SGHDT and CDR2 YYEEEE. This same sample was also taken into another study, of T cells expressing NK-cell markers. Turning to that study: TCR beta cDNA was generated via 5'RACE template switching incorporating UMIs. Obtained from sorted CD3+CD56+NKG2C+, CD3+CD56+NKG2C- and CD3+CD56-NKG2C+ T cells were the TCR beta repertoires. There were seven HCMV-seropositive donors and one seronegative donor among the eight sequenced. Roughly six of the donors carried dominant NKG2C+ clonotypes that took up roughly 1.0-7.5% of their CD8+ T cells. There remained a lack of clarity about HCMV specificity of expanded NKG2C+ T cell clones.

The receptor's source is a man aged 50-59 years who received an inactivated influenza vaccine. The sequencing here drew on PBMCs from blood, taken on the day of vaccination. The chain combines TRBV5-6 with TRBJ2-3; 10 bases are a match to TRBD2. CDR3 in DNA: TGTGCCAGCAGCTACCGGGGGACTAGCGGCACAGATACGCAGTATTTT. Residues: CASSYRGTSGTDTQYF.